The rows below give T cell receptor beta chains drawn from one sample of a study of post-analysis software for immune sequencing data. MiXCR, run by TCRdb on the PCR reads, gives a single entry per CDR3 protein. This table holds 180,000 or so distinct CDR3 sequences, over 25% found once. The sequenced material came from blood. The receptor set was obtained from a girl aged 2 to 17 with multiple sclerosis. The CDR3 runs from the conserved cysteine through the conserved F or W. Each record gives: V gene, D gene, clone size, J gene, CDR3 protein, CDR3 DNA. D genes are given only for firm matches. Rows give clone size only sometimes, using once, few, many, or a class for an expanded clone.

TRBV5-5,TRBD1,few,TRBJ1-5,CASSRTGDSNQPQHF,TGTGCCAGCAGCCGGACAGGAGACAGCAATCAGCCCCAGCATTTT
TRBV18,.,many,TRBJ2-3,CASSPVRSDTDTQYF,TGTGCCAGCTCACCCGTAAGGTCCGATACAGATACGCAGTATTTT
TRBV19,.,few,TRBJ1-5,CASSIGSLSNQPQHF,TGTGCCAGTAGTATCGGGAGTCTTAGCAATCAGCCCCAGCATTTT
TRBV4-1,.,.,TRBJ2-4,CASSQERHTNLAKNIQYF,TGCGCCAGCAGCCAAGAGCGTCACACGAATCTAGCCAAAAACATTCAGTACTTC
TRBV29-1,.,.,TRBJ1-4,CSVGWTNEKLFF,TGCAGCGTAGGGTGGACTAATGAAAAACTGTTTTTT
TRBV18,.,few,TRBJ1-1,CASSPRAGREDTEAFF,TGTGCCAGCTCACCGCGGGCTGGGAGGGAGGACACTGAAGCTTTCTTT
TRBV6-5,TRBD1,.,TRBJ2-5,CASNFRGLEYF,TGTGCCAGCAATTTCAGGGGGCTGGAGTACTTC
TRBV7-9,.,.,TRBJ1-2,CASNLEGSRGYTF,TGTGCCAGCAACTTAGAGGGCTCCAGAGGCTACACCTTC
TRBV18,TRBD2,.,TRBJ2-5,CASSPRGGERETQYF,TGTGCCAGCTCACCACGGGGGGGAGAACGTGAGACCCAGTACTTC
TRBV5-6,.,few,TRBJ1-5,CASSLGANTNQPQHF,TGTGCCAGCAGCTTAGGAGCTAACACCAATCAGCCCCAGCATTTT
TRBV20-1,TRBD1,.,TRBJ2-1,CSAQRGQGATYEQFF,TGCAGTGCCCAGAGGGGACAGGGGGCCACCTACGAGCAGTTCTTC
TRBV10-3,.,few,TRBJ1-2,CAISPGHNYGYTF,TGTGCCATCAGCCCAGGACATAACTATGGCTACACCTTC
TRBV28,.,.,TRBJ2-7,CASSLIGAGEQYF,TGTGCCAGCAGTTTGATTGGGGCAGGAGAGCAGTACTTC
TRBV9,TRBD1,.,TRBJ1-6,CASSVGQGARVNSPLHF,TGTGCCAGCAGCGTAGGCCAGGGGGCCAGGGTCAATTCACCCCTCCACTTT
TRBV11-1,TRBD1,.,TRBJ2-7,CATTTTGTAYEQYVGAAYEQYF,TGTGCCACCACAACAACTGGGACAGCCTACGAGCAGTACGTTGGGGCAGCCTACGAGCAGTACTTC
TRBV7-9,.,.,TRBJ2-4,CASSLAGGHRILVKNIQYF,TGTGCCAGCAGCTTAGCGGGGGGACACCGGATTCTAGTCAAAAACATTCAGTACTTC
TRBV6-5,.,many,TRBJ1-1,CASSYVGQNTEAFF,TGTGCCAGCAGTTACGTGGGACAGAACACTGAAGCTTTCTTT
TRBV5-1,TRBD1,.,TRBJ1-2,CASSPGQGAGYTF,TGCGCCAGCAGCCCCGGACAGGGCGCCGGTTACACCTTC
TRBV12-3/TRBV12-4,TRBD2,.,TRBJ2-1,CASSQLAGEGNEQFF,TGTGCCAGCAGTCAACTAGCGGGAGAGGGTAATGAGCAGTTCTTC
TRBV20-1,TRBD2,.,TRBJ2-3,CSARMGLALTLGTDTQYF,TGCAGTGCTAGGATGGGACTAGCGCTTACGTTGGGCACAGATACGCAGTATTTT
TRBV2,.,.,TRBJ1-2,CVSSVRGRRNAGYGHTF,TGTGTCAGCAGCGTTCGGGGAAGGCGGAACGCGGGGTATGGCCACACCTTC
TRBV28,TRBD2,many,TRBJ2-1,CALGAGGRLVNEQFF,TGTGCCCTTGGGGCGGGAGGGCGTCTTGTCAATGAGCAGTTCTTC
TRBV12-3/TRBV12-4,.,.,TRBJ2-3,CASSWVADVQYF,TGTGCCAGCAGTTGGGTGGCAGATGTGCAGTATTTT
TRBV6-1,TRBD1,.,TRBJ1-1,CASIRRDSIEAFF,TGTGCCAGCATCCGCCGGGACAGCATTGAAGCTTTCTTT
TRBV7-2,.,.,TRBJ1-5,CASKPEGSSNQPQHF,TGTGCCAGCAAGCCCGAGGGAAGTAGCAATCAGCCCCAGCATTTT
TRBV5-1,.,.,TRBJ2-1,CASGSATIENEQFF,TGCGCCAGCGGATCGGCCACCATTGAAAATGAGCAGTTCTTC
TRBV6-5,TRBD1,.,TRBJ2-5,CASSYLDRGKETQYF,TGTGCCAGCAGTTACTTGGACAGGGGTAAAGAAACCCAGTACTTC
TRBV4-1,TRBD2,many,TRBJ2-3,CASAPGLAGADTQYF,TGCGCCAGCGCCCCGGGACTAGCTGGTGCAGATACGCAGTATTTT
TRBV4-1,TRBD1,.,TRBJ1-4,CASSRATGEVCGEKLFF,TGCGCCAGCAGCCGCGCGACAGGGGAAGTATGCGGTGAAAAACTGTTTTTT
TRBV29-1,.,many,TRBJ2-7,CSVEGSSATYEQYF,TGCAGCGTTGAAGGAAGTAGCGCGACCTACGAGCAGTACTTC
TRBV6-1,TRBD1,.,TRBJ1-1,CTSSGDRGNSEAFF,TGTACCAGCAGTGGCGACAGGGGAAACAGTGAAGCTTTCTTT
TRBV11-2,TRBD2,many,TRBJ2-1,CASSWTSGRAEDEQFF,TGTGCCAGCAGCTGGACTAGCGGGAGGGCCGAGGATGAGCAGTTCTTC
TRBV11-2,.,few,TRBJ2-4,CASSSIDKNIQYF,TGTGCCAGCAGCTCCATCGACAAAAACATTCAGTACTTC
TRBV10-2,TRBD1,.,TRBJ2-5,CASSESWDRKETQYF,TGCGCCAGCAGTGAGTCGTGGGACAGGAAAGAGACCCAGTACTTC
TRBV5-1,TRBD1,few,TRBJ2-1,CASSLGQGAGEQFF,TGCGCCAGCAGCTTGGGACAGGGGGCCGGTGAGCAGTTCTTC
TRBV5-1,.,few,TRBJ2-7,CASSFSPDYEQYF,TGCGCCAGCAGCTTCAGCCCCGACTACGAGCAGTACTTC
TRBV20-1,.,many,TRBJ1-2,CSVSTGGYGYTF,TGCAGTGTTTCGACAGGAGGCTATGGCTACACCTTC
TRBV20-1,.,few,TRBJ2-1,CSGTPSYNEQFF,TGCAGTGGGACTCCTTCCTACAATGAGCAGTTCTTC
TRBV6-5,.,many,TRBJ2-7,CASSYSRGDRAGSYEQYF,TGTGCCAGCAGTTACTCGCGGGGCGACAGGGCTGGTTCGTACGAGCAGTACTTC
TRBV10-3,.,many,TRBJ2-7,CAISVQDYEQYF,TGTGCCATCAGTGTTCAGGACTACGAGCAGTACTTC
TRBV2,TRBD2,.,TRBJ2-5,CASTGSSGRSKTQYF,TGTGCCAGCACGGGGTCTAGCGGGAGATCGAAGACCCAGTACTTC
TRBV28,TRBD2,.,TRBJ2-5,CASSLGGDQETQYF,TGTGCCAGCAGTTTGGGAGGGGACCAAGAGACCCAGTACTTC
TRBV7-9,.,.,TRBJ2-7,CASSFTGKGTYEQYF,TGTGCCAGCAGCTTTACAGGGAAGGGGACCTACGAGCAGTACTTC
TRBV14,.,.,TRBJ1-4,CAGRPATNEKLFF,TGTGCGGGGAGACCGGCAACTAATGAAAAACTGTTTTTT
TRBV18,.,once,TRBJ1-3,CASSPTPTSSSGNTIYF,TGTGCCAGCTCACCGACCCCGACTTCTTCCTCTGGAAACACCATATATTTT
TRBV5-1,.,.,TRBJ1-6,CASSSLFDSPLHF,TGCGCCAGCAGCTCCTTATTTGATTCACCCCTCCACTTT
TRBV29-1,TRBD1,many,TRBJ2-4,CSVEDGRQGGGIQYF,TGCAGCGTTGAAGATGGACGACAGGGGGGTGGCATTCAGTACTTC
TRBV12-5,TRBD1,.,TRBJ1-6,CASGLPGKTGGGNSPLHF,TGTGCTAGTGGTTTGCCGGGGAAAACAGGGGGCGGTAATTCACCCCTCCACTTT
TRBV5-1,TRBD2,many,TRBJ2-7,CASSLLSTSGGGEQYF,TGCGCCAGCAGCTTGTTAAGTACTAGCGGGGGCGGAGAGCAGTACTTC
TRBV7-6,TRBD2,few,TRBJ2-1,CASSPGLAGGPGNEQFF,TGTGCCAGCAGCCCAGGACTAGCGGGGGGGCCGGGGAATGAGCAGTTCTTC
TRBV9,TRBD2,.,TRBJ2-7,CASNGREGTYEQYF,TGTGCCAGCAACGGCCGGGAGGGGACCTACGAGCAGTACTTC
TRBV12-3/TRBV12-4,TRBD2,few,TRBJ2-1,CASRGTSFYEQFF,TGTGCCAGCAGGGGGACTAGCTTCTATGAGCAGTTCTTC